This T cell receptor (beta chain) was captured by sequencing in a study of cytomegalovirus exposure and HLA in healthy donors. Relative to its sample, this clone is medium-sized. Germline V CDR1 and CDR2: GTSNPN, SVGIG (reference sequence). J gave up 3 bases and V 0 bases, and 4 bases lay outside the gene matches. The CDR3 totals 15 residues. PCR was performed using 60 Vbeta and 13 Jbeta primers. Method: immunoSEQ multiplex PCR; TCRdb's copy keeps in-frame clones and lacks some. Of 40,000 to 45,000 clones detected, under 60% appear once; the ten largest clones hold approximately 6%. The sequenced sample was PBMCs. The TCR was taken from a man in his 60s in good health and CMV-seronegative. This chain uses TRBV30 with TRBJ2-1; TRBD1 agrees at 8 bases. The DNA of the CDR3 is TGTGCCTGGAGTGTTCAGGGGGCGGACTACAATGAGCAGTTCTTC. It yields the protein CAWSVQGADYNEQFF.